The source of this T cell receptor (beta chain) is a study of blood T cells in healthy people across ages (dated by TCRdb to 2015 to 2017). As for the study more broadly: Template switching captured roughly one uniquely barcoded TCR beta cDNA molecule per two T cells in model experiments. Age-related changes in TCR beta repertoire diversity were measured in the study by deep sequencing normalized with unique cDNA molecular identifiers. The donors were split into four age groups: young (average around 16 years), middle-aged (roughly 39), aged (more than 60) and long-lived (roughly 77). To avoid experimental bias, donors of different ages were spread randomly across the sequencing lanes. Using the same blood draw, the study looked at two additional independent replicas of 1 million unique cDNA reads for two donors, one aged 18 to 30 and the other aged 80 or older. Overall results and qualifications from the work: As age increased, observed TCR beta diversity per million T cells dropped in a roughly linear way, and a significant reduction was already evident by age 40. The long-lived group showed more naive CD4+ T cells, fewer expanded clones and increased TCR diversity than the aged group, suggesting age selection. The percentage of naive T cells measured by flow cytometry correlated strongly with observed TCR beta diversity. Total diversity estimates from one million sequenced T cells were considered lower bounds and underestimates. Because the CMV infection status of the donors was unknown, age-related changes in expanded clonotypes may potentially have been confounded. Conclusive comparison of naive and antigen-experienced compartments was prevented by the profiling of bulk unsorted PBMCs.

Points on this clonotype: The antigen this receptor binds is unknown. Base quality data are lacking; no much larger clone is found one base away.

Receptor amplification or capture employed 5' RACE. The data were produced on an Illumina HiSeq 2500. The second PCR ran for about 7 to 11 cycles and used a J-beta primer mix along with a sample-barcoded 5' primer. A template-switch 5' adaptor carrying 12 random nucleotides introduced a unique molecular identifier onto each TCR beta cDNA molecule. Each sample yielded at least 2.5 million CDR3-containing paired-end reads. The Mint cDNA synthesis kit, primed by a TRBC-specific oligonucleotide, was used to synthesize first-strand cDNA from all RNA. Following uracil-DNA glycosylase treatment, a first 18-cycle PCR with universal primers M1SS and BC2_uni_R was performed on all cDNA. From the authors' description of their analysis: For normalization, 1 million high-quality reads, each with a distinct molecular identifier, were randomly selected from each sample. Instead of being binned into consensus sequences, reads that shared molecular identifiers were thrown out. MiTCR, run with a Q25 quality threshold and the strictest error-elimination algorithm, handled CDR3 identification, clonotype clustering and error correction. A nonparametric unseen species model with Euler transformation was used to estimate a lower bound on total TCR beta diversity. TCRdb reran the public reads through fastp at Q25 and MiXCR, keeping productive beta chains. Rows merge per CDR3 protein into single entries with the most common DNA and genes. In this record, the V and J calls reflect TCRdb's handling and not the investigators' own analysis. The sample table contains about 970,000 distinct CDR3 sequences; only one count was recorded for 51% of them. The leading ten clones occupy over 20% of the sample.

The donors were roughly 38 Caucasian individuals from Russia, aged 6 to 90 years, who were systemically healthy. Roughly 10 milliliters of peripheral blood were drawn from each donor into EDTA-treated Vacutainer tubes. Ficoll-Paque density-gradient centrifugation was used to isolate PBMCs, with at least 7 million per sample. Trizol reagent was used to extract total RNA from PBMCs, with at least 6 micrograms per sample. The percentages of naive CD45RAhigh/CD27high T cells were determined by flow cytometry on a PBMC aliquot from every donor. In the germline V gene (reference sequence), CDR1 corresponds to SEHNR and CDR2 to FQNEAQ. Trimming takes 6 bases off V and 4 bases off J; junction bases not matched to a gene: 11. Measured from the cysteine to the phenylalanine, the CDR3 is 15 residues long. The CDR3 DNA has 45 bases and is translated from base 1.

Sample: blood. Recombination joined TRBV7-9 with TRBJ2-5, and TRBD1 aligns with 7 junction nucleotides. This TCR was recovered from a woman aged 60-70 years in good health. Read as DNA, the sequence is TGTGCCAGCAGATCAGACAGGGAGAATCCAGAGACCCAGTACTTC. Its protein product is CASRSDRENPETQYF.